This T cell receptor (beta chain) was recovered during a study of PD-L1 blockade in urothelial cancer. For the study at large: Every 3 weeks, patients received intravenous atezolizumab 1,200 mg, beginning 2014. Blood was subjected to analysis at 3 weeks (second dose) and 6 weeks following treatment start. Individuals in the cohort had been given 0 to 3 earlier chemotherapy regimens.

Sequencing used immunoSEQ multiplex PCR; TCRdb keeps in-frame clones, though not all of them. The table includes 70,000 to 95,000 clones, about 90% detected once. The sample's time point: pretreatment peripheral blood. The diagnosis in patients was locally advanced or metastatic urothelial carcinoma. Germline values: CDR1 MDHEN, CDR2 SYDVKM. V was shortened by 7 bases and J by 1 base, with 19 bases between the two germline ends. The CDR3 has 16 residues. This clone was detected a few times. The sample here was PBMCs, taken around atezolizumab (anti-PD-L1) treatment. This chain joins TRBV28 and TRBJ1-1; D is undetermined. The clonotype was recovered from a woman of 80 years or more with urothelial cancer. CDR3 bases: TGTGCCAGCAACCAATTTCCCCCGGGGAAGAACACTGAAGCTTTCTTT. The encoded protein is CASNQFPPGKNTEAFF.